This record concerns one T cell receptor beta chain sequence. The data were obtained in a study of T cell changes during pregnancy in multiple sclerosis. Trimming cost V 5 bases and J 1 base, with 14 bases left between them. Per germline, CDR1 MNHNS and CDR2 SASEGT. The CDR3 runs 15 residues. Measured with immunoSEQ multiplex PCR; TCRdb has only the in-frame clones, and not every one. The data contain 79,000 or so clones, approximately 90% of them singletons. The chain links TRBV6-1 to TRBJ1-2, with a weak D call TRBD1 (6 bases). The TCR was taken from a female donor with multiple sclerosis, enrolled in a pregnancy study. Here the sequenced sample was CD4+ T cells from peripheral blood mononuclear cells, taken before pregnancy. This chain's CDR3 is CASSSPGHFNYGYTF. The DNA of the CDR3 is TGTGCCAGCAGTTCCCCGGGACACTTTAACTATGGCTACACCTTC.